This TCR beta chain was sequenced in a study of cytomegalovirus exposure and HLA in healthy donors. General study results and limits: Whilst most TCR sequences proved rare, a subset of public TCRs occurred across many donors.

About this clone itself: Its antigen is not known.

With 60 Vbeta and 13 Jbeta primers, the PCR was carried out. Measured with immunoSEQ multiplex PCR; TCRdb has only the in-frame clones, and not every one. The sample has about 110,000 clones; around 76% are singletons. The donors, nominally healthy at sampling, likely had unrecorded immune exposures. Sequenced: PBMCs. The TCR was taken from a young man in good health and CMV-seronegative.

The CDR3 DNA follows: TGTGCCAGTCCAAGGTCGGGACTAGCGCTCAATGAGCAGTTCTTC. Protein product: CASPRSGLALNEQFF. The chain couples TRBV6-5 to TRBJ2-1; 10 nucleotides line up with TRBD2. The CDR3 length is 15 residues. J was trimmed by 6 bases and V by 9 bases; bases with no gene match: 11. Germline loops: CDR1 MNHEY, CDR2 SVGAGI.